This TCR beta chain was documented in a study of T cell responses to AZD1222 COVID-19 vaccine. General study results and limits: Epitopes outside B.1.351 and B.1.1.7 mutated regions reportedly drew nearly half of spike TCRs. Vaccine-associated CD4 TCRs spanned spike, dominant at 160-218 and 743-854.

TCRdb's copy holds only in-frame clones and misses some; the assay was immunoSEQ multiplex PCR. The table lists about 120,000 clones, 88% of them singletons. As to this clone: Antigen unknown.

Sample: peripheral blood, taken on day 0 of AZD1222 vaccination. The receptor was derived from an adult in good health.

CDR3 region: CASSSANMDSPLHF. The CDR3 DNA reads as TGCGCCAGCAGCTCGGCGAATATGGATTCACCCCTCCACTTT. V gene TRBV5-1 combines with J gene TRBJ1-6, with D hard to call. From germline, CDR1 is SGHRS and CDR2 YFSETQ. The CDR3 runs to 14 residues. V was pared by 3 bases and J by 8 bases, with 12 bases between.